A selection of T cell receptor beta chains follows, all from one sample in a study of PD-L1 blockade in urothelial cancer. This table comes from immunoSEQ multiplex PCR, and its TCRdb copy is limited to in-frame clones, with some not included. The sample consists of about 38,000 clones, 85% of them appearing once. Material: PBMCs, obtained around atezolizumab (anti-PD-L1) treatment. The source of these receptors is a man older than 75 with urothelial cancer. CDR3s leave out the opening cysteine and the closing phenylalanine or tryptophan. Size is stated for part of the rows, as once, few or many counts, or as a class when the clone is expanded.

V: TRBV28
size: NA
CDR3: ASSEAGTGANYGYT

V: TRBV9
size: NA
CDR3: ASSVDSWADTQY

V: TRBV9
size: NA
CDR3: ASSPEQGSPYEQY

V: TRBV18
size: NA
CDR3: ASSPPSTDTQY

V: TRBV7-9
size: NA
CDR3: ASSFNRGGKETQY

V: TRBV21-1
size: NA
CDR3: ASSKSRTGPGKTYGYT

V: TRBV5-6
size: NA
CDR3: ASSFLGTEHLTGELF

V: TRBV30
size: NA
CDR3: AWTREDEQF

V: TRBV7-9
size: NA
CDR3: ASSLLAGLYEQY

V: TRBV19
size: once
CDR3: ASTGQGKEEQY

V: TRBV9
size: NA
CDR3: ASSVSAGEGVYGYT

V: TRBV19
size: NA
CDR3: ASSPGQGASGNTIY

V: TRBV27
size: NA
CDR3: ASRLYRDTDTQY

V: TRBV11-3
size: NA
CDR3: ASSPSGRVSYNEQF

V: TRBV5-8
size: NA
CDR3: ASSSDRDDATNEKLF

V: TRBV2
size: NA
CDR3: ASKLVHEQY

V: TRBV19
size: NA
CDR3: ASSSGTAERQPQH

V: TRBV29-1
size: NA
CDR3: SVTGGSVNEQY